This TCR beta chain appears in the sequencing data of a study of CD8+CD57+ T cells in acquired aplastic anemia. The study's findings and limits: Roughly 27 shared CD8+ CDR3s appeared highly expressed within patients' immunodominant clones.

The J segment lost 10 bases and the V segment lost 4 bases, leaving 7 bases of the junction unmatched. The CDR3 loop spans 13 amino acids. Looked up from germline, CDR1 is SEHNR and CDR2 is FQNEAQ (reference sequence). All sequencing subjects had displayed CD8+CD57+ cell expansion on flow cytometry. The enrolled patients all had severe acquired aplastic anemia. Genomic DNA acted as the template from which TCR beta VDJ combination and CDR3 sequence profiling were carried out. One entry per CDR3 protein, called by TCRdb with MiXCR from the reads. The table has 150,000 or so distinct CDR3 sequences, about 52% seen once. In this sample, this clonotype turned up a few times. What it recognizes is unknown.

V usage is TRBV7-9 and J usage is TRBJ1-1; 9 bases are a match to TRBD1. Sequenced input: sorted CD4+, CD8+, or CD8+CD57+ T cells (not recorded which) from PBMCs. The TCR was taken from a human donor with aplastic anemia. DNA of the CDR3: TGTGCCAGCAGCTCAGAAGGGACAGGGCGAGCTTTCTTT. Translating gives CASSSEGTGRAFF.